The source of this T cell receptor beta chain is a study of response to subunit inactivated influenza vaccine (dated by TCRdb to the late 2010s). General notes on the study: Deep quantitative T cell receptor repertoire profiling was used in the study to track responses to a trivalent subunit inactivated influenza vaccine. General findings and caveats noted by the study authors: According to the authors, only a limited number of new T cells may be recruited by each seasonal influenza vaccination.

Reading the label with the study, this specimen's time point is: 45 to 55 days after influenza vaccine administration. Compared with germline, V lacks 4 bases and J lacks 5 bases; bases without a gene match: 8. Taken from the germline V gene, the CDR1 and CDR2 loops are SNHLY and FYNNEI. From the cysteine through the phenylalanine, the CDR3 covers 15 amino acids. The kept DNA is CDR3 alone, 45 bases in frame from the first base. This clonotype came up a few times. Its antigen specificity is not known. No per-base quality is available; no much larger clone lies one base away. Library preparation used RT-PCR. The listed sequencing device is Illumina HiSeq 2500. TCRdb handled the public reads itself, with Q25 trimming in fastp and clone calling in MiXCR, and kept productive beta chains. CDR3 protein sequences are deduplicated, and each keeps its most common genes and DNA. This sample has roughly 460,000 distinct CDR3 sequences in its table, and approximately 9.9% of those were observed once. In total, the top ten clones hold more than 10% of the sample.

Sample: PBMCs from blood, taken more than 35 days after vaccination. The TCR was taken from a man in his fifties who received an inactivated influenza vaccine. Donor details come from another sample of the same person, matched by shared clones. The sequence is built from TRBV2 and TRBJ2-1; 7 central bases correspond to TRBD2. The nucleotide sequence reads as follows: TGTGCCAGCAGTGGGCTTAGCGGGCTAAACAATGAGCAGTTCTTC. This encodes CASSGLSGLNNEQFF.